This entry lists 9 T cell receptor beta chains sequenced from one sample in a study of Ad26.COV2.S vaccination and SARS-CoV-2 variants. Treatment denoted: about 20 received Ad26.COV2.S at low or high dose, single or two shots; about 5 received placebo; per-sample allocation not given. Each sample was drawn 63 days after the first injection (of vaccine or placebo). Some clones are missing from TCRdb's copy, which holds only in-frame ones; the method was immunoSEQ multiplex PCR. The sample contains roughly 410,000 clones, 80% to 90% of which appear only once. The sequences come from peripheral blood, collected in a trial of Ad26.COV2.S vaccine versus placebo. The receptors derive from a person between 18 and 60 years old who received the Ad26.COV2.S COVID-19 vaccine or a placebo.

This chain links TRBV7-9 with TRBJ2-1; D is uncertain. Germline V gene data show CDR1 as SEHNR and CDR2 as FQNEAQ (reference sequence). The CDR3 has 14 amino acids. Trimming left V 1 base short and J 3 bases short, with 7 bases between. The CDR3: CASSLDLIYNEQFF. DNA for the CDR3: TGTGCCAGCAGCTTAGATCTGATCTACAATGAGCAGTTCTTC.

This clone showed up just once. This CDR3 reads CASSLVTAVYGTGELFF. In nucleotides, the CDR3 is TGTGCCAGCAGCCTCGTGACGGCGGTTTATGGCACCGGGGAGCTGTTTTTT. The chain is built from TRBV7-3 and TRBJ2-2; D remains ambiguous. The germline gives CDR1 SGHTA, CDR2 FQGTGA. Between the trimmed V and J ends, which lost 5 bases and 4 bases, there was a span of 20 bases. CDR3 length: 17 amino acids.

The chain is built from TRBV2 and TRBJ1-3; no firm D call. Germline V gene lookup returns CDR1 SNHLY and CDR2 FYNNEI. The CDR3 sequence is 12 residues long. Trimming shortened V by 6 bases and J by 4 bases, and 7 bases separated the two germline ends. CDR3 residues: CASRVGGNTIYF. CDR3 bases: TGTGCCAGCAGGGTCGGAGGAAACACCATATATTTT.

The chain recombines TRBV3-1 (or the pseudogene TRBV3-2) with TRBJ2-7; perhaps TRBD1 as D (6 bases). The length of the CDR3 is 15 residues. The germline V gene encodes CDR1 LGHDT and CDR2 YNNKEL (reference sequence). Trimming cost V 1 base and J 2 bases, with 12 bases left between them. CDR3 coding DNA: TGTGCCAGCAGCCAAGTATTGGGGGCCACCTACGAGCAGTACTTC. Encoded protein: CASSQVLGATYEQYF.

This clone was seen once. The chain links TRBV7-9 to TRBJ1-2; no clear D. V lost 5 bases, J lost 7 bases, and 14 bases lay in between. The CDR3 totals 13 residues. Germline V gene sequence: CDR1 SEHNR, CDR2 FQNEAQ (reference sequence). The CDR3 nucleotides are TGTGCCAGCAGCATGGGAGTTTCTGGTGGCTACACCTTC. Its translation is CASSMGVSGGYTF.

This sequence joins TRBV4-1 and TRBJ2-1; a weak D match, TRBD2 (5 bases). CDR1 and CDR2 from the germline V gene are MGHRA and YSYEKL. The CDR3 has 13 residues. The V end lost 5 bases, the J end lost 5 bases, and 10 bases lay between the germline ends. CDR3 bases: TGCGCCAGCAGCTTGGACTTACACAATGAGCAGTTCTTC. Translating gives CASSLDLHNEQFF.

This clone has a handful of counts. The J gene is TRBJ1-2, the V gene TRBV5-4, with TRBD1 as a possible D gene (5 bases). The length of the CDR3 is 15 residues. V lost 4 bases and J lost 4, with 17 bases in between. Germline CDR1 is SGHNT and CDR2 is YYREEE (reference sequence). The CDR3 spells CASSLVLGGAYGYTF. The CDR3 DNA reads TGTGCCAGCAGCCTGGTCCTGGGGGGTGCCTATGGCTACACCTTC.

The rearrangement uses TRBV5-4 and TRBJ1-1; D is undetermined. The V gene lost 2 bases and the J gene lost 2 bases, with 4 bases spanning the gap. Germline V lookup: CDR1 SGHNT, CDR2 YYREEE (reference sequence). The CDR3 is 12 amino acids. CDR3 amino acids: CASSFINTEAFF. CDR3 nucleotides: TGTGCCAGCAGCTTTATCAACACTGAAGCTTTCTTT.

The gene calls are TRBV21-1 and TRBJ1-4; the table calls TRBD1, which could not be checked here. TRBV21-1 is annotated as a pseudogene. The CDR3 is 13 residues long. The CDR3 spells CASTTGSNEKLFF. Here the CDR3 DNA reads TGTGCCAGCACCACAGGTAGTAATGAAAAACTGTTTTTT.